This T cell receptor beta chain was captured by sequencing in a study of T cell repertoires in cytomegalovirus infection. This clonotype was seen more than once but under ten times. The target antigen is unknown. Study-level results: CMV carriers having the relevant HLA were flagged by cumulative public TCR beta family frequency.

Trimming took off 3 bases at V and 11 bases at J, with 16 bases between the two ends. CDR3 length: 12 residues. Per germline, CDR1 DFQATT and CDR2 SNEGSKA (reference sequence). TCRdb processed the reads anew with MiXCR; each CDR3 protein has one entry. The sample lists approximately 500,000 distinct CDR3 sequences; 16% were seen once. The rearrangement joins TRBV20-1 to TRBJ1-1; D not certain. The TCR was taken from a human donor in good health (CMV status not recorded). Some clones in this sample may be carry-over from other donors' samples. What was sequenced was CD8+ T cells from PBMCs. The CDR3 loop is CSASRWAVKAFF. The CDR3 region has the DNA TGCAGTGCTAGCCGGTGGGCAGTTAAGGCTTTCTTT.